This paragraph reports one T cell receptor beta chain. What it binds is not known. TCRdb independently ran MiXCR on the RACE reads; one entry per CDR3 protein. The sample records around 52,000 distinct CDR3 sequences, about 9.6% being singletons. V trimming: 3 bases; J trimming: 5 bases; junction bases outside the gene matches: 2. CDR1 is MGHRA, CDR2 YSYEKL, per germline. The CDR3 length is 14 residues. The data belong to a study of human T cells and chemical hapten exposure. Study results and limitations: Expanded TCRs clustered into significantly more large CDR3 similarity groups than controls, the analysis revealed.

Stated time point: patch test 1, 2 weeks after DPC sensitization. Specified treatment: therapeutic diphenylcyclopropenone sensitization with weekly scalp DPC. The starting material, unfractionated whole blood, was used for total RNA extraction. The sequenced sample was whole blood, obtained in connection with sensitization to the hapten diphenylcyclopropenone (DPC). The receptor comes from a woman between 35 and 50 years old with alopecia areata. Some clones in this sample may be carry-over from other donors' samples. The chain employs TRBV4-1 and TRBJ2-1, with 9 bases that match TRBD1. In nucleotides, the CDR3 is TGCGCCAGCAGCCAGGGGACAGGGAACAATGAGCAGTTCTTC. This translates into CASSQGTGNNEQFF.